The 18 T cell receptor beta chains in this list originate from one sample, sequenced in a study of control samples from healthy donors and cancer patients. Data came from immunoSEQ multiplex PCR; TCRdb stores just in-frame clones and leaves some out. Altogether about 110,000 clones are present, approximately 82% being singletons, with the ten largest covering under 8.5%. Input material: blood. The receptors come from a man aged 18 to 30 in good health.

The chain uses TRBV9 and TRBJ2-1; the D gene is possibly TRBD2 (6 bases). Germline assignment: CDR1 SGDLS and CDR2 YYNGEE. The V and J ends lost 4 bases and 4 bases respectively, with 15 bases between them. The CDR3 is made up of 15 amino acids. The CDR3 reads CASSPRDFPYNEQFF. Here the CDR3 DNA reads TGTGCCAGCAGCCCCCGGGACTTCCCTTACAATGAGCAGTTCTTC. The variable domain in full, completed from reference TRBV9 and TRBJ2-1, reads DSGVTQTPKHLITATGQRVTLRCSPRSGDLSVYWYQQSLDQGLQFLIQYYNGEERAKGNILERFSAQQFPDLHSELNLSSLELGDSALYFCASSPRDFPYNEQFFGPGTRLTVL.

The rearrangement links TRBV6-6 to TRBJ2-7; D may match TRBD1 or TRBD2 (7 bases each). The CDR3 has 19 residues. V lost 7 bases to trimming and J lost 0 bases, with 28 bases between them. CDR1 is MNHNY, CDR2 SVGAGI, per germline (reference sequence). The CDR3 loop reads CASNRWSGRGPLSSYEQYF. The CDR3 DNA is TGTGCCAGCAATCGGTGGAGTGGGAGGGGGCCCCTAAGCTCCTACGAGCAGTACTTC.

This chain links TRBV19 with TRBJ2-7, with D uncertain. The CDR3 spans 14 residues. Per the germline V gene, CDR1 is LNHDA and CDR2 is SQIVND (reference sequence). Trimming stripped 6 bases from V and 1 base from J, with 13 bases between. The CDR3 DNA reads as TGTGCCAGTAGCCATCCGACGGTGTCCTACGAGCAGTACTTC. Protein: CASSHPTVSYEQYF.

The chain recombines TRBV5-4 with TRBJ2-1; the match to TRBD1 covers 7 bases. V shed 4 bases and J 3 bases; nucleotides not matched to a gene: 7. This CDR3 contains 15 residues. Germline CDR1 reads SGHNT; CDR2 reads YYREEE (reference sequence). CDR3 bases: TGTGCCAGCAGCCAAGGGGACAGCCTCTACAATGAGCAGTTCTTC. This codes for CASSQGDSLYNEQFF.

This chain connects TRBV4-1 to TRBJ2-3; a weak D match, TRBD2 (6 bases). Looked up from germline, CDR1 is MGHRA and CDR2 is YSYEKL. Trimming removed 6 bases at V and 3 bases at J, with 19 bases between. This CDR3 region has 16 residues. This chain's CDR3 is CASSYDSPRGTDTQYF. The CDR3 DNA reads TGCGCCAGCAGTTACGACTCTCCACGGGGGACAGATACGCAGTATTTT.

J is TRBJ2-7 and V is TRBV27; perhaps TRBD1 as D (5 bases). Between the trimmed V and J ends, which lost 1 base and 0 bases, there was a span of 7 bases. Germline CDR1 and CDR2: MNHEY and SMNVEV (reference sequence). This CDR3 has 14 residues. CDR3 loop: CASSLYRSSYEQYF. CDR3 DNA sequence: TGTGCCAGCAGTTTATACAGGAGCTCCTACGAGCAGTACTTC.

The chain has TRBV11-2 and TRBJ2-1, with unresolved D. V lost 2 bases, J lost 9 bases, and 14 bases lay in between. The CDR3 sequence is 14 residues long. Germline V gene lookup returns CDR1 SGHAT and CDR2 FQNNGV. CDR3 amino acids: CASSLKLRSIEQFF. The CDR3 bases are TGTGCCAGCAGCTTAAAACTTAGGAGTATTGAGCAGTTCTTC.

The chain has TRBV2 and TRBJ2-2; the D gene is possibly TRBD1 (6 bases). CDR3 length: 13 residues. V lost 7 bases and J lost 8, with 14 bases in between. The germline V gene encodes CDR1 SNHLY and CDR2 FYNNEI. CDR3 nucleotides: TGTGCCAGCACTACGACAGGAAAAGGGGAGCTGTTTTTT. This translates into CASTTTGKGELFF.

J is TRBJ1-2 and V is TRBV5-6, with D tentatively TRBD1 (5 bases). The V end was cut by 1 base, the J end by 6 bases, with 10 bases between. Germline assignment: CDR1 SGHDT and CDR2 YYEEEE. This CDR3 has 13 residues. This CDR3 is CASSLQGSHGYTF. For the CDR3, the DNA is TGTGCCAGCAGCTTGCAGGGTAGCCATGGCTACACCTTC.

The V call is TRBV7-2, the J call TRBJ2-5; 9 positions agree with TRBD1. V shed 4 bases and J 7 bases; nucleotides not matched to a gene: 10. This CDR3 is built from 15 residues. From germline, CDR1 is SGHTA and CDR2 FQGNSA. DNA for the CDR3: TGTGCCAGCAGCTCCTCCGGGACAGGGTGGGCGACCCAGTACTTC. This gives the protein CASSSSGTGWATQYF. The complete variable domain, with remaining parts taken from reference TRBV7-2 and TRBJ2-5, reads GAGVSQSPSNKVTEKGKDVELRCDPISGHTALYWYRQSLGQGLEFLIYFQGNSAPDKSGLPSDRFSAERTGGSVSTLTIQRTQQEDSAVYLCASSSSGTGWATQYFGPGTRLLVL.

This clone was seen only a few times. The chain has TRBV5-1 and TRBJ1-2; D may be TRBD1 (5 bases). CDR3 length equals 12 residues. The V end was cut by 0 bases, the J end by 6 bases, with 6 bases between. Per the germline V gene, CDR1 is SGHRS and CDR2 is YFSETQ. CDR3 sequence: CASSLEGDGYTF. DNA of the CDR3: TGCGCCAGCAGCTTGGAAGGGGATGGCTACACCTTC.

The rearrangement joins TRBV18 to TRBJ1-2; TRBD1 matches 11 bases. The CDR3 has 15 amino acids. Germline assignment: CDR1 KGHSH and CDR2 LQKENI. J lost 6 bases, V lost 3 bases, and 6 bases had no gene match. The CDR3 sequence is CASSPLGQGVDGYTF. The CDR3 DNA sequence: TGTGCCAGCTCACCTCTGGGACAGGGGGTCGATGGCTACACCTTC. The whole variable domain, filled in from reference TRBV18 and TRBJ1-2, reads NAGVMQNPRHLVRRRGQEARLRCSPMKGHSHVYWYRQLPEEGLKFMVYLQKENIIDESGMPKERFSAEFPKEGPSILRIQQVVRGDSAAYFCASSPLGQGVDGYTFGSGTRLTVV.

This chain connects TRBV24-1 to TRBJ1-6, with D perhaps TRBD1 (5 bases). Germline V gene data show CDR1 as KGHDR and CDR2 as SFDVKD. The V gene lost 9 bases and the J gene lost 5 bases, with 13 bases spanning the gap. The CDR3 length is 14 residues. CDR3: CATQKTGDNSPLHF. The DNA of the CDR3 is TGTGCCACCCAAAAGACGGGGGATAATTCACCCCTCCACTTT.

V and J are TRBV2 and TRBJ2-3; no firm D call. The CDR3 is 14 residues long. In germline, CDR1 is SNHLY, CDR2 FYNNEI. V lost 6 bases to trimming and J lost 3 bases, with 13 bases between them. The CDR3 here is CASRAVLQTDTQYF. Written as DNA, the CDR3 is TGTGCCAGCAGGGCGGTCCTCCAAACAGATACGCAGTATTTT.

The DNA of the CDR3 is TGTGCCAGCAGTTACGGGCTAGCGGGCCACTACGAGCAGTACTTC. Encoded protein: CASSYGLAGHYEQYF. V gene TRBV6-5 combines with J gene TRBJ2-7, with 8 nucleotides matching TRBD2. V trimming: 2 bases; J trimming: 3 bases; junction bases outside the gene matches: 6. Looked up from germline, CDR1 is MNHEY and CDR2 is SVGAGI. The CDR3 extends over 15 amino acids.

The genes are TRBV4-1 and TRBJ1-1; D is uncertain. CDR1 is MGHRA, CDR2 YSYEKL, per germline. This CDR3 contains 15 residues. V was shortened by 0 bases and J by 5 bases, with 13 bases between the two germline ends. DNA of the CDR3: TGCGCCAGCAGCCAAGATCCAGAGGGAAATACTGAAGCTTTCTTT. This encodes CASSQDPEGNTEAFF.

DNA for the CDR3: TGCAGCGTTGAAGACCAGCGGGGGGGCCTCAGGACAGATACGCAGTATTTT. The encoded protein is CSVEDQRGGLRTDTQYF. The rearrangement links TRBV29-1 to TRBJ2-3; 10 bases are shared with TRBD2. Trimming cost V 0 bases and J 3 bases; bases outside gene matches: 9. CDR1 is SQVTM and CDR2 is ANQGSEA in the germline V gene. There are 17 residues in the CDR3.

V and J are TRBV7-2 and TRBJ2-3, with D unclear. V was trimmed by 11 bases and J by 5 bases, leaving 17 bases between them. This CDR3 spans 13 amino acids. The germline V gene has CDR1 SGHTA and CDR2 FQGNSA. The CDR3 here is CADSRVLQDTQYF. CDR3 nucleotides: TGTGCCGATTCACGCGTACTCCAAGATACGCAGTATTTT.